The source of this TCR beta chain is a study of blood T cell repertoires in COVID-19. Germline V gene lookup returns CDR1 SEHNR and CDR2 FQNEAQ (reference sequence). This CDR3 contains 15 residues. Trimming removed 5 bases at V and 3 bases at J, with 14 bases between. Profiling relied on immunoSEQ multiplex PCR, and the TCRdb table lists in-frame clones only, not all of them. This table holds about 140,000 clones, 76% found once. Sequenced input: peripheral blood. This receptor was taken from a woman of 80 years or more with active or convalescent COVID-19. This sequence joins TRBV7-9 and TRBJ1-5, with D possibly TRBD1 on 6 matching bases. The DNA for the CDR3 is TGTGCCAGCAGCCCGGGGGGGGCCCTCAATCAGCCCCAGCATTTT. Translating gives CASSPGGALNQPQHF.